This TCR gamma chain was identified in a study of Vδ1+ human thymocytes. CDR3 length equals 13 residues. After removal of 1 base from V and 7 bases from J, the junction contained 7 bases not matched to a gene. Germline values: CDR1 VENAVY, CDR2 YDSYNSRV. This clone was seen more than once but under ten times. Antigen: not known. Study conclusions and caveats: Highly polyclonal TRG and TRD repertoires with Gaussian CDR3 length distributions appeared in thymus. The authors advised highly purified populations and single-cell validation.

Sequences come from RNA converted to cDNA by reverse transcription. Multiplex PCR used pooled V-gene forward primers and a constant-region reverse primer to amplify CDR3s. TCRdb re-identified clones in the multiplex PCR reads via CATT. The sample holds about 27,000 gamma-chain clones, 15% to 25% seen once. The chain carries TRGV8 and TRGJ1 or TRGJ2. Sequences were obtained from Vdelta1+ gamma-delta thymocytes from the thymus. Documented subset: FACS-sorted CD3+ TCRalphabeta- TCRVdelta1+ TCRVdelta2- thymocytes. This TCR came from a boy younger than two who had congenital heart surgery. The CDR3 DNA is TGTGCCACCTGGGATAGTGTCGTGTATAAGAAACTCTTT. It specifies CATWDSVVYKKLF.